The 27 T cell receptor beta chains below come from one sample, sequenced in a study of blood T cell repertoires in COVID-19. Sequencing used immunoSEQ multiplex PCR; TCRdb keeps in-frame clones, though not all of them. The sample contains around 450,000 clones, around 91% of which appear only once. Material for sequencing was PBMCs or T cells enriched from blood (not recorded which). The receptors originated from a man younger than 35 who had recovered from COVID-19.

V gene TRBV3-1 (or the pseudogene TRBV3-2) combines with J gene TRBJ1-2; possibly TRBD1 for D (6 bases). Per germline, CDR1 LGHDT and CDR2 YNNKEL (reference sequence). The V gene lost 4 bases and the J gene lost 5 bases, with 11 bases spanning the gap. The CDR3 has 13 residues. CDR3 sequence (DNA): TGTGCCAGCAGCCCAGGGGCCGCTTATGGCTACACCTTC. Its translation: CASSPGAAYGYTF.

This clone appeared a single time. This rearrangement joins TRBV5-6 to TRBJ2-1; D unclear. This CDR3 has 14 residues. The V gene lost 1 base and the J gene lost 9 bases, with 14 bases spanning the gap. Germline lookup yields CDR1 SGHDT and CDR2 YYEEEE. CDR3 DNA sequence: TGTGCCAGCAGCTTGAAATCAGGAATCGGTGAGCAGTTCTTC. Protein product: CASSLKSGIGEQFF. The whole variable domain, remainder taken from reference TRBV5-6 and TRBJ2-1, is DAGVTQSPTHLIKTRGQQVTLRCSPKSGHDTVSWYQQALGQGPQFIFQYYEEEERQRGNFPDRFSGHQFPNYSSELNVNALLLGDSALYLCASSLKSGIGEQFFGPGTRLTVL.

The chain links TRBV28 to TRBJ2-7, with 11 bases that match TRBD2. V gave up 5 bases and J gave up 0 bases; unmatched junction bases: 3. The CDR3 contains 15 residues. Germline V CDR1 and CDR2: MDHEN, SYDVKM. Here the CDR3 reads CASSSTSGGSYEQYF. Here the CDR3 DNA reads TGTGCCAGCAGTAGTACTAGCGGGGGCTCCTACGAGCAGTACTTC.

The chain uses TRBV7-2 and TRBJ1-1; 7 bases are shared with TRBD1. This CDR3 comprises 15 residues. Germline trimming cut 2 bases from V and 3 bases from J; bases unmatched to any gene: 6. The germline V gene has CDR1 SGHTA and CDR2 FQGNSA. The chain's CDR3 is CASSLMAGGYTEAFF. CDR3 DNA sequence: TGTGCCAGCAGCTTAATGGCAGGGGGTTACACTGAAGCTTTCTTT. The full variable domain, with the rest looked up from reference TRBV7-2 and TRBJ1-1, is GAGVSQSPSNKVTEKGKDVELRCDPISGHTALYWYRQSLGQGLEFLIYFQGNSAPDKSGLPSDRFSAERTGGSVSTLTIQRTQQEDSAVYLCASSLMAGGYTEAFFGQGTRLTVV.

The V gene is TRBV5-1, the J gene TRBJ2-3, with D possibly TRBD2 on 7 matching bases. The CDR3 totals 15 residues. The ends were cut back, 0 bases at V and 4 bases at J, with 12 bases in the middle. Germline CDR1 and CDR2: SGHRS and YFSETQ. The CDR3 sequence is CASSLGGGAADTQYF. DNA for the CDR3: TGCGCCAGCAGCTTGGGTGGGGGGGCCGCAGATACGCAGTATTTT. Full variable domain (rest looked up from reference TRBV5-1 and TRBJ2-3): KAGVTQTPRYLIKTRGQQVTLSCSPISGHRSVSWYQQTPGQGLQFLFEYFSETQRNKGNFPGRFSGRQFSNSRSEMNVSTLELGDSALYLCASSLGGGAADTQYFGPGTRLTVL.

J is TRBJ2-7 and V is TRBV3-1 (or the pseudogene TRBV3-2); no clear D gene. CDR3 size: 15 residues. Germline V gene lookup returns CDR1 LGHDT and CDR2 YNNKEL (reference sequence). Trimming pared 0 bases from V and 5 bases from J, leaving 14 bases between. CDR3 loop: CASSQDLKQTDEQYF. CDR3 nucleotide sequence: TGTGCCAGCAGCCAAGATCTGAAGCAAACCGACGAGCAGTACTTC.

The chain uses TRBV7-8 and TRBJ1-4; possible D gene TRBD1, 5 bases. From germline, CDR1 is SGHVS and CDR2 FQNEAQ. V dropped 3 bases and J dropped 4 bases, with 18 bases sitting between them. This CDR3 is built from 17 residues. Here the CDR3 DNA reads TGTGCCAGCAGCTTGGACGACAGATTGGGTAGTAATGAAAAACTGTTTTTT. The encoded protein is CASSLDDRLGSNEKLFF.

The rearrangement links TRBV5-1 to TRBJ1-1; weak D call: TRBD1 (6 bases). V gave up 4 bases and J gave up 2 bases, with 12 bases separating them. CDR1 and CDR2 (germline): SGHRS, YFSETQ. There are 14 residues in the CDR3. In DNA, the CDR3 is TGCGCCAGCAGCGGCGGACAGACCAACACTGAAGCTTTCTTT. This encodes CASSGGQTNTEAFF.

This clone appeared a single time. The chain has TRBV11-2 and TRBJ2-1; 8 bases are shared with TRBD2. Germline CDR1 SGHAT, CDR2 FQNNGV. V shed 5 bases, J shed 0 bases, and the junction held 3 bases outside the gene matches. The CDR3 has 15 residues. The CDR3 reads CASSLSGTSYNEQFF. The CDR3 DNA follows: TGTGCCAGCAGCCTTAGCGGGACCTCCTACAATGAGCAGTTCTTC.

A note on this clone: This CDR3 is also generated by other DNA sequences in the sample. The chain recombines TRBV11-3 with TRBJ1-2; maybe TRBD1 (5 bases). The germline V and J ends were trimmed by 5 bases and 0 bases, with 7 bases remaining between them. The CDR3 spans 13 residues. Germline lookup yields CDR1 SGHNT and CDR2 YENEEA. Here the CDR3 reads CASSPGANYGYTF. The CDR3 DNA reads TGTGCCAGCAGCCCGGGGGCTAACTATGGCTACACCTTC.

This clone has a single count. This sequence joins TRBV3-1 (or the pseudogene TRBV3-2) and TRBJ1-2; D is undetermined. The CDR3 spans 15 residues. The V and J ends lost 1 base and 1 base respectively, with 10 bases between them. Germline values: CDR1 LGHDT, CDR2 YNNKEL (reference sequence). The CDR3 DNA reads as TGTGCCAGCAGCCAAGTCGGAGGGAATAACTATGGCTACACCTTC. It translates to CASSQVGGNNYGYTF.

The rearrangement joins TRBV14 to TRBJ2-7; 9 bases match TRBD1. This CDR3 has 15 residues. With 2 bases clipped from V and 2 bases from J, the junction kept 4 bases outside the gene matches. From germline, CDR1 is SGHDN and CDR2 FVKESK. Written as DNA, the CDR3 is TGTGCCAGCAGCCAAACGGGGACAGGGCCCTACGAGCAGTACTTC. It is translated as CASSQTGTGPYEQYF.

This chain links TRBV2 with TRBJ1-3, with TRBD1 matching 8 bases. V lost 4 bases, J lost 4 bases, and 0 bases stayed unmatched. The CDR3 has 13 residues. Germline V gene sequence: CDR1 SNHLY, CDR2 FYNNEI. DNA of the CDR3: TGTGCCAGCAGTGGGACAGGGGGAAACACCATATATTTT. Amino acids: CASSGTGGNTIYF. Full variable domain (rest looked up from reference TRBV2 and TRBJ1-3): EPEVTQTPSHQVTQMGQEVILRCVPISNHLYFYWYRQILGQKVEFLVSFYNNEISEKSEIFDDQFSVERPDGSNFTLKIRSTKLEDSAMYFCASSGTGGNTIYFGEGSWLTVV.

V and J are TRBV5-1 and TRBJ1-1; D possibly corresponds to TRBD1 (6 bases). The CDR3 runs to 15 residues. CDR1 is SGHRS, CDR2 YFSETQ, per germline. Trimming left V 4 bases short and J 4 bases short, with 17 bases between. CDR3 DNA: TGCGCCAGCAGCAACCAACAGGGTCGGGGCACTGAAGCTTTCTTT. Amino acid sequence: CASSNQQGRGTEAFF. The complete variable domain, with remaining parts taken from reference TRBV5-1 and TRBJ1-1, reads KAGVTQTPRYLIKTRGQQVTLSCSPISGHRSVSWYQQTPGQGLQFLFEYFSETQRNKGNFPGRFSGRQFSNSRSEMNVSTLELGDSALYLCASSNQQGRGTEAFFGQGTRLTVV.

This chain uses TRBV10-1 with TRBJ2-7; 7 nucleotides match TRBD1. The ends lost 3 bases at V and 2 bases at J; junction bases unmatched: 4. This CDR3 is 14 amino acids long. From germline, CDR1 is WNHNN and CDR2 SYGVQD (reference sequence). CDR3 in DNA: TGCGCCAGCAGTGATTCGGGACAGACCTACGAGCAGTACTTC. Protein sequence: CASSDSGQTYEQYF.

The rearrangement joins TRBV7-9 to TRBJ1-1, with 7 bases fitting TRBD1. Germline assignment: CDR1 SEHNR and CDR2 FQNEAQ (reference sequence). The CDR3 is made up of 14 amino acids. J lost 5 bases, V lost 1 base, and 4 bases had no gene match. In DNA form, the CDR3 reads TGTGCCAGCAGCTTAGGGCAGGGGGAGACTGAAGCTTTCTTT. Translating it yields CASSLGQGETEAFF. Drawing the rest from reference TRBV7-9 and TRBJ1-1, the complete variable domain is DTGVSQNPRHKITKRGQNVTFRCDPISEHNRLYWYRQTLGQGPEFLTYFQNEAQLEKSRLLSDRFSAERPKGSFSTLEIQRTEQGDSAMYLCASSLGQGETEAFFGQGTRLTVV.

The chain employs TRBV18 and TRBJ1-2, with TRBD1 identical over 10 bases. Trimming cost V 3 bases and J 8 bases; bases outside gene matches: 12. The CDR3 spans 16 residues. Germline V lookup: CDR1 KGHSH, CDR2 LQKENI. The CDR3 DNA sequence: TGTGCCAGCTCACCTGGGACAGGGGACCCCATTAGGGGCTACACCTTC. This encodes CASSPGTGDPIRGYTF.

The chain carries TRBV5-5 and TRBJ2-7; 10 positions match TRBD1. The V and J ends lost 3 bases and 5 bases, in that order; junction bases with no gene match: 5. The CDR3 contains 14 residues. Germline V gene sequence: CDR1 SGHKS, CDR2 YYEKEE (reference sequence). CDR3 in amino acids: CASSSGQGRDEQYF. The CDR3 nucleotides read TGTGCCAGCAGCTCGGGACAGGGGAGGGACGAGCAGTACTTC.

In regard to this clone: A junction boundary mismatches the germline segment, possibly from a read error. The CDR3 coding sequence is TGCGCCAGCAGTGTATGGCGGGGGGCTGGGGGCTGCACCTTC. Translated: CASSVWRGAGGCTF. The rearrangement joins TRBV10-1 to TRBJ1-2; tentatively, D is TRBD1 (6 bases). The CDR3 sequence is 14 residues long. Germline-derived CDR1 and CDR2 are WNHNN and SYGVQD (reference sequence).

V is TRBV10-1 and J is TRBJ2-7, with D maybe TRBD1 (5 bases). This CDR3 has 14 amino acids. Trimming removed 2 bases at V and 1 base at J, with 9 bases between. The V gene's germline CDR1 is WNHNN and CDR2 SYGVQD (reference sequence). CDR3 protein: CASSEGAGSYEQYF. The CDR3 bases are TGCGCCAGCAGTGAGGGGGCCGGATCCTACGAGCAGTACTTC.

The chain combines TRBV19 with TRBJ1-3; D is unclear. Trimming left V 8 bases short and J 1 base short, with 9 bases between. This CDR3 region has 13 residues. Germline assignment: CDR1 LNHDA and CDR2 SQIVND (reference sequence). The CDR3: CASRRASGNTIYF. CDR3 in DNA: TGTGCCAGTCGGAGGGCGTCTGGAAACACCATATATTTT.

Written as DNA, the CDR3 is TGTGCCACCAGCGGACGGGAAAGCTCCTACAATGAGCAGTTCTTC. Amino acids: CATSGRESSYNEQFF. This sequence joins TRBV15 and TRBJ2-1, with D tentatively TRBD2 (5 bases). This CDR3 region has 15 residues. Trimming left V 5 bases short and J 0 bases short, with 11 bases between. CDR1 LNHNV and CDR2 YYDKDF come from the germline V gene (reference sequence).

The chain has TRBV18 and TRBJ1-1; 7 bases fit TRBD1. The CDR3 loop spans 16 amino acids. The J segment lost 1 base and the V segment lost 3 bases, leaving 8 bases of the junction unmatched. From germline, CDR1 is KGHSH and CDR2 LQKENI. In DNA, the CDR3 is TGTGCCAGCTCACCGCCCCTCGGGACAGAGAACACTGAAGCTTTCTTT. This codes for CASSPPLGTENTEAFF.

The chain combines TRBV2 with TRBJ1-1; weak D call: TRBD1 (5 bases). This CDR3 has 13 residues. Germline-derived CDR1 and CDR2 are SNHLY and FYNNEI. Trimming took off 3 bases at V and 1 base at J, with 6 bases between the two ends. The CDR3 here is CASSDDRNTEAFF. In DNA form, the CDR3 reads TGTGCCAGCAGTGACGACAGGAACACTGAAGCTTTCTTT.

The chain combines TRBV2 with TRBJ1-1; D call uncertain. Trimming took off 8 bases at V and 7 bases at J, with 11 bases between the two ends. This CDR3 region has 11 residues. Germline V gives CDR1 SNHLY, CDR2 FYNNEI. The CDR3 loop is CASGEILEAFF. The CDR3 nucleotides are TGTGCCAGCGGAGAAATTCTTGAAGCTTTCTTT. Together with reference TRBV2 and TRBJ1-1, the CDR3 gives the full variable domain: EPEVTQTPSHQVTQMGQEVILRCVPISNHLYFYWYRQILGQKVEFLVSFYNNEISEKSEIFDDQFSVERPDGSNFTLKIRSTKLEDSAMYFCASGEILEAFFGQGTRLTVV.

The CDR3 DNA follows: TGTGCCACCAGCAGAGTACCTGTAGATGGAAACACCATATATTTT. Its protein is CATSRVPVDGNTIYF. The chain carries TRBV15 and TRBJ1-3; the D is unclear. This CDR3 has 15 residues. The V gene's germline CDR1 is LNHNV and CDR2 YYDKDF (reference sequence). V lost 1 base, J lost 3 bases, and 10 bases lay in between. Full variable domain (outside the CDR3, taken from reference TRBV15 and TRBJ1-3): DAMVIQNPRYQVTQFGKPVTLSCSQTLNHNVMYWYQQKSSQAPKLLFHYYDKDFNNEADTPDNFQSRRPNTSFCFLDIRSPGLGDTAMYLCATSRVPVDGNTIYFGEGSWLTVV.

The gene calls are TRBV3-1 (or the pseudogene TRBV3-2) and TRBJ2-3; TRBD2 matches 8 bases. The V gene end was trimmed by 5 bases and the J gene end by 6 bases; junction bases not matched to a gene: 13. This CDR3 has 16 amino acids. Germline CDR1 LGHDT, CDR2 YNNKEL (reference sequence). The DNA of the CDR3 is TGTGCCAGCAGCTTGGGACTAGTCTCTACGGGGGATACGCAGTATTTT. It codes for CASSLGLVSTGDTQYF.